This T cell receptor beta chain is from a study of blood T cell repertoires in COVID-19 (TCRdb year 2020). Background on the whole study: The collaborator samples originated in the United States, Italy and Spain and spanned the acute and convalescent phases of COVID-19. The material from the prospective study consisted of cDNA or gDNA derived from T cells, B-cell-depleted T cells, or PBMCs. Deeply sampled blood TCRbeta repertoires from subjects exposed to, actively infected with, or recovered from COVID-19 were included in the dataset. The repertoires were released in a freely available public database meant as a resource for research on the immune response to SARS-CoV-2. Samples came from the ongoing ImmuneRACE study (first 160 participants) plus 1,254 subjects from 6 global collaborators. The sample metadata nearly always contained a de-identified subject ID, COVID-19 status, age in years and sex. HLA class I and class II types, where available, came from metadata supplied by the sample provider rather than from assay-based typing.

The collaborating institutions used their own protocols to collect whole blood in K2EDTA tubes. For TCRbeta analysis, collaborators shipped samples as frozen whole blood, isolated PBMCs, or DNA extracted from either of those sample types. CDR3 length: 14 amino acids, cysteine to phenylalanine. CDR3 DNA only is kept here, 42 bases in frame from base 1. V lost 7 bases and J lost 3 bases; the stretch between them is 12 bases long. In the germline V gene, CDR1 corresponds to SGHTA and CDR2 to FQGNSA. This clone has just one count. Its binding antigen is unknown. No much larger clone is present one base from it, and per-base qualities are unavailable. The full study reports these points: How much clinical and demographic metadata was included differed by source and by participant, and the metadata was provided uncurated.

TCRbeta CDR3 regions were amplified from genomic DNA by means of the immunoSEQ Assay, a bias-controlled multiplex PCR. In the paper's pipeline: Nucleated cell counts per sample were estimated from amplification of reference gene primers within the assay. Sequence reads were collapsed and filtered to measure the absolute abundance of every unique TCRbeta CDR3 rearrangement. Productive Simpson clonality was computed per sample as the square root of Simpson's diversity index over productive rearrangements. What TCRdb holds here is the immuneACCESS table cut down to in-frame rearrangements. Part of the clones is not present; checked against another copy, under half of the missing clones reflect an unresolved V gene, and the others are unexplained. V and J calls plus clone size are reproduced from that table; the DNA served to infer D and trimming. A total of tens of thousands of clones appear in this sample, around nine tenths of them only once. The top ten constitute around 5% of the sample.

This TCR came from a man in his forties or fifties with acute or convalescent COVID-19. The sample consisted of peripheral blood. The sequence is built from TRBV7-2 and TRBJ1-4, with no confident D gene call. CDR3 sequence: CASTGRGSNEKLFF. The nucleotide sequence reads as follows: TGTGCCAGCACCGGTCGGGGTTCTAATGAAAAACTGTTTTTT.